A selection of T cell receptor beta chains follows, all from one sample in a study of STAT3 mutations in large granular lymphocyte leukemia. Clones were read by immunoSEQ multiplex PCR, and TCRdb kept only the in-frame ones, dropping some. The table has about 9,700 clones, 87% seen once; the top ten hold about a quarter. The sequencing input was peripheral blood mononuclear cells. The source is a man aged 60 to 75 with T-cell large granular lymphocyte leukemia. Some clones in this sample may be carry-over from other donors' samples. Both conserved end residues are part of each CDR3. The D gene is left open where the match is weak. Clone size is shown for a subset of rows, as once, few, many or a class of expanded clone.

j_call | clone_size | v_call | d_call | cdr3_aa | cdr3_nt
TRBJ2-1 | - | TRBV28 | - | CASSSQWASSYNEQFF | TGTGCCAGCAGTTCCCAGTGGGCAAGCTCCTACAATGAGCAGTTCTTC
TRBJ1-5 | few | TRBV25-1 | - | CASSEFDSNQPQHF | TGTGCCAGCAGTGAATTCGACAGCAATCAGCCCCAGCATTTT
TRBJ2-3 | - | TRBV7-7 | - | CASSPIVVTDTQYF | TGTGCTAGCAGCCCAATTGTTGTCACAGATACGCAGTATTTT
TRBJ1-2 | - | TRBV9 | - | CASSVAAQGSPGGYTF | TGTGCCAGCAGCGTAGCTGCCCAGGGATCCCCGGGTGGCTACACCTTC
TRBJ2-1 | - | TRBV9 | - | CASSVGPNNEQFF | TGTGCCAGCAGCGTAGGCCCCAACAATGAGCAGTTCTTC
TRBJ2-1 | - | TRBV27 | TRBD2 | CASSLVAGPNEQFF | TGTGCCAGCAGTTTAGTAGCGGGACCGAATGAGCAGTTCTTC
TRBJ2-2 | - | TRBV5-1 | TRBD1 | CASSLVQGAGELFF | TGCGCCAGCAGCTTGGTTCAGGGGGCCGGGGAGCTGTTTTTT
TRBJ2-3 | - | TRBV28 | - | CASRRVSTDTQYF | TGTGCCAGCAGGAGGGTTAGCACAGATACGCAGTATTTT
TRBJ2-1 | - | TRBV5-4 | TRBD2 | CASSLDSGRTYNEQFF | TGTGCCAGCAGCTTAGATAGCGGGAGGACCTACAATGAGCAGTTCTTC
TRBJ2-4 | - | TRBV5-6 | TRBD2 | CASSSGTSELAKNIQYF | TGTGCCAGCAGCTCCGGGACTAGCGAGCTAGCCAAAAACATTCAGTACTTC
TRBJ2-2 | - | TRBV7-3 | - | CASSPRDGTGELFF | TGTGCCAGCAGCCCCCGGGACGGCACCGGGGAGCTGTTTTTT
TRBJ2-1 | - | TRBV5-4 | TRBD2 | CASSSGWTSGLNEQFF | TGTGCCAGCAGCTCAGGGTGGACTAGCGGACTCAATGAGCAGTTCTTC
TRBJ1-2 | - | TRBV6-1 | - | CASTPGMAYGYTF | TGTGCCAGCACCCCAGGGATGGCGTATGGCTACACCTTC
TRBJ2-1 | - | TRBV15 | TRBD2 | CATSRDPGTSYEQFF | TGTGCCACCAGCAGAGATCCGGGGACTAGCTATGAGCAGTTCTTC
TRBJ2-5 | - | TRBV5-4 | TRBD2 | CASSLTSGMETQYF | TGTGCCAGCAGCTTGACTAGCGGGATGGAGACCCAGTACTTC
TRBJ1-1 | - | TRBV5-1 | - | CASSLTGGDTEAFF | TGCGCCAGCAGCTTGACGGGAGGGGACACTGAAGCTTTCTTT
TRBJ2-1 | - | TRBV19 | TRBD1 | CASSGGGNEQFF | TGTGCCAGTTCAGGGGGCGGGAATGAGCAGTTCTTC
TRBJ1-5 | - | TRBV6-1 | - | CASRQGVQPQHF | TGTGCCAGCAGACAGGGAGTGCAGCCCCAGCATTTT
TRBJ2-1 | - | TRBV5-1 | TRBD1 | CASSWGQVKDIEQFF | TGCGCCAGCAGCTGGGGACAGGTAAAGGATATTGAGCAGTTCTTC
TRBJ2-5 | - | TRBV27 | - | CASTPRDGRTETQYF | TGTGCCAGCACTCCCCGGGACGGACGGACGGAGACCCAGTACTTC
TRBJ2-3 | - | TRBV4-3 | TRBD2 | CASSQAGLAGFSTDTQYF | TGCGCCAGCAGCCAAGCCGGGCTAGCGGGTTTTAGCACAGATACGCAGTATTTT
TRBJ2-7 | once | TRBV28 | - | CASSLYTYEQYF | TGTGCCAGCAGTTTATACACCTACGAGCAGTACTTC
TRBJ2-5 | - | TRBV11-3 | TRBD1 | CASSPRTGRSETQYF | TGTGCCAGCAGCCCTAGGACAGGGCGTTCAGAGACCCAGTACTTC
TRBJ2-2 | - | TRBV4-1 | TRBD1 | CASSQDRTGAYRWLFF | TGCGCCAGCAGCCAAGATAGGACAGGGGCCTATAGGTGGCTGTTTTTT
TRBJ2-5 | - | TRBV7-8 | TRBD2 | CASSFRTSGTKYF | TGTGCCAGCAGCTTTCGGACTAGCGGAACAAAGTACTTC
TRBJ2-5 | - | TRBV18 | - | CASSPQGAFKETQYF | TGTGCCAGCTCACCACAAGGGGCTTTCAAAGAGACCCAGTACTTC
TRBJ1-2 | - | TRBV29-1 | TRBD1 | CSAGDRDLTNYGYTF | TGCAGCGCTGGGGACAGGGACCTGACTAACTATGGCTACACCTTC
TRBJ2-7 | few | TRBV13 | - | CASSLGSSYEQYF | TGTGCCAGCAGCTTGGGGTCTTCCTACGAGCAGTACTTC
TRBJ2-5 | - | TRBV7-8 | TRBD2 | CASSLLAGEGETQYF | TGTGCCAGCAGCTTACTGGCGGGAGAAGGGGAGACCCAGTACTTC
TRBJ2-5 | - | TRBV18 | - | CASSPTLQETQYF | TGTGCCAGCTCACCGACGCTCCAAGAGACCCAGTACTTC
TRBJ2-7 | - | TRBV4-2 | - | CASSQEGGNYEQYF | TGTGCCAGCAGCCAGGAGGGGGGCAACTACGAGCAGTACTTC
TRBJ2-5 | - | TRBV29-1 | TRBD1 | CSVGTGARETQYF | TGCAGCGTTGGGACAGGGGCCCGAGAGACCCAGTACTTC
TRBJ1-5 | - | TRBV5-1 | - | CASSANRVRGRVPQHF | TGCGCCAGCAGCGCAAACAGGGTGCGGGGGCGAGTGCCCCAGCATTTT
TRBJ2-1 | large | TRBV20-1 | TRBD2 | CSAFLAGPLFF | TGCAGTGCCTTTCTAGCGGGGCCCTTGTTCTTC
TRBJ1-4 | - | TRBV5-4 | TRBD1 | CASSKGQGGTNEKLFF | TGTGCCAGCAGCAAAGGACAGGGTGGGACTAATGAAAAACTGTTTTTT
TRBJ2-5 | - | TRBV19 | - | CASSMLGVQETQYF | TGTGCCAGTAGTATGCTGGGGGTGCAAGAGACCCAGTACTTC
TRBJ2-7 | - | TRBV19 | - | CASSPGWVYEQYF | TGTGCCAGTAGTCCCGGGTGGGTCTACGAGCAGTACTTC
TRBJ1-4 | - | TRBV4-3 | TRBD1 | CASSQESLRAGGGEKLFF | TGCGCCAGCAGCCAAGAAAGCCTAAGGGCAGGGGGGGGTGAAAAACTGTTTTTT